These T cell receptor beta chains were read from a single sample in a study of blood T cell repertoires in COVID-19. TCRdb keeps only in-frame clones here, not all; method: immunoSEQ multiplex PCR. This sample yields approximately 230,000 clones, of which around nine tenths are seen a single time; around 4% belongs to the top ten. The sequencing sample was made of PBMCs or T cells enriched from blood (not recorded which). The receptors shown here come from a woman aged 30 to 39 who had recovered from COVID-19. Both conserved end residues are part of each CDR3. A D gene is named only where the DNA matches it firmly. The listing skips clone size in some rows; elsewhere it reads once, few, many or a size class.

J	D	V	size	CDR3	DNA
TRBJ1-2	NA	TRBV5-6	NA	CASSLEVPSGSYGYTF	TGTGCCAGCAGCTTAGAGGTACCCTCGGGTAGCTATGGCTACACCTTC
TRBJ1-1	NA	TRBV28	NA	CASSLAVNTEAFF	TGTGCCAGCAGCTTAGCGGTGAACACTGAAGCTTTCTTT
TRBJ2-2	NA	TRBV9	few	CASSVGNGELFF	TGTGCCAGCAGCGTAGGTAACGGGGAGCTGTTTTTT
TRBJ2-5	TRBD2	TRBV29-1	NA	CSVTPTSGSWETQYF	TGCAGCGTGACCCCGACTAGCGGGAGTTGGGAGACCCAGTACTTC
TRBJ1-2	NA	TRBV29-1	NA	CSVSRETGFYGYTF	TGCAGCGTTTCCCGAGAAACAGGGTTTTATGGCTACACCTTC
TRBJ1-5	NA	TRBV28	NA	CASNSGGRDQPQHF	TGTGCCAGCAATTCAGGAGGGAGGGATCAGCCCCAGCATTTT
TRBJ2-2	TRBD2	TRBV9	NA	CASSLGLAGLGLGTGELFF	TGTGCCAGCAGCCTAGGACTAGCGGGACTGGGCCTGGGCACCGGGGAGCTGTTTTTT
TRBJ1-5	TRBD1	TRBV28	NA	CASGDSPYQPQHF	TGTGCCAGCGGGGACAGTCCCTATCAGCCCCAGCATTTT
TRBJ1-5	NA	TRBV19	NA	CASSPRQSNQPQHF	TGTGCCAGTAGTCCTCGACAGAGCAATCAGCCCCAGCATTTT
TRBJ2-1	NA	TRBV18	NA	CASSPPVAGYNEQFF	TGTGCCAGCTCACCACCAGTCGCGGGCTACAATGAGCAGTTCTTC
TRBJ2-1	TRBD2	TRBV15	NA	CATSRLAGKSDEQFF	TGTGCCACCAGCAGACTAGCGGGAAAGTCGGATGAGCAGTTCTTC
TRBJ1-6	TRBD1	TRBV5-1	NA	CASSLAWGQARGNSPLHF	TGCGCCAGCAGCTTGGCCTGGGGACAGGCACGAGGAAATTCACCCCTCCACTTT
TRBJ2-1	TRBD2	TRBV4-3	NA	CASSQGSLAGVNEQFF	TGCGCCAGCAGCCAGGGCAGCCTAGCGGGAGTGAATGAGCAGTTCTTC
TRBJ2-1	TRBD2	TRBV29-1	NA	CSSLAAYNEQFF	TGCAGCTCACTAGCGGCTTACAATGAGCAGTTCTTC
TRBJ2-7	TRBD1	TRBV30	NA	CAWSRDRGLVEQYF	TGTGCCTGGAGCAGGGACAGGGGGCTAGTAGAGCAGTACTTC
TRBJ2-3	NA	TRBV3-1/TRBV3-2	once	CASSQDRSGWHSDTQYF	TGTGCCAGCAGCCAAGATAGGAGCGGGTGGCACTCAGATACGCAGTATTTT
TRBJ1-2	TRBD1	TRBV7-2	NA	CASRATQGNYGYTF	TGTGCCAGCAGGGCCACACAGGGGAACTATGGCTACACCTTC
TRBJ1-1	NA	TRBV4-1	once	CASRGEQDSHTEAFF	TGCGCCAGCAGAGGGGAACAGGATTCGCACACTGAAGCTTTCTTT
TRBJ1-2	TRBD1	TRBV29-1	NA	CSATPRGLNYGYTF	TGCAGCGCAACACCCAGGGGGCTGAACTATGGCTACACCTTC
TRBJ1-4	TRBD1	TRBV19	NA	CASSIGGQYEKLFF	TGTGCCAGTAGTATAGGGGGACAGTATGAAAAACTGTTTTTT
TRBJ1-3	NA	TRBV11-2	NA	CASSLGTVGNTIYF	TGTGCCAGCAGCTTAGGGACAGTCGGAAACACCATATATTTT
TRBJ2-7	NA	TRBV4-2	NA	CASSPYSGEAYEQYF	TGTGCCAGCAGCCCTTATTCGGGGGAGGCCTACGAGCAGTACTTC
TRBJ2-2	TRBD1	TRBV18	NA	CASSPLDRVFPGELFF	TGTGCCAGCTCACCTCTGGACAGGGTATTCCCCGGGGAGCTGTTTTTT
TRBJ2-1	TRBD2	TRBV27	NA	CASSFVGLANNEQFF	TGTGCCAGCAGTTTTGTGGGACTAGCGAACAATGAGCAGTTCTTC
TRBJ2-3	TRBD2	TRBV28	NA	CASSPPGTSGGDTQYF	TGTGCCAGCAGTCCTCCCGGGACTAGCGGGGGAGATACGCAGTATTTT
TRBJ1-5	NA	TRBV10-1	NA	CASPATVNQPQHF	TGCGCCAGCCCCGCGACAGTTAATCAGCCCCAGCATTTT
TRBJ2-7	TRBD2	TRBV4-3	NA	CASSQGRLAAYEQYF	TGCGCCAGCAGCCAAGGCAGACTAGCGGCCTACGAGCAGTACTTC
TRBJ1-5	TRBD1	TRBV27	NA	CASRDRGPRQPQHF	TGTGCCAGCAGGGACAGGGGGCCCAGACAGCCCCAGCATTTT
TRBJ2-5	NA	TRBV9	NA	CASSVAGGTQYF	TGTGCCAGCAGCGTCGCGGGTGGGACCCAGTACTTC
TRBJ2-7	NA	TRBV28	NA	CASSLWATTTYEQYF	TGTGCCAGCAGTTTATGGGCGACAACCACCTACGAGCAGTACTTC
TRBJ2-7	NA	TRBV28	NA	CASSWEVIYEQYF	TGTGCCAGCAGTTGGGAGGTCATCTACGAGCAGTACTTC
TRBJ2-2	TRBD1	TRBV18	NA	CASSPLDRGRGELFF	TGTGCCAGCTCACCACTGGACAGGGGGCGCGGGGAGCTGTTTTTT
TRBJ2-7	NA	TRBV6-5	few	CASGGGYSYEQYF	TGTGCCAGCGGGGGCGGGTACTCCTACGAGCAGTACTTC
TRBJ2-7	NA	TRBV11-2	once	CASSLPRGVSREQYF	TGTGCCAGCAGCTTACCACGGGGAGTTTCCCGCGAGCAGTACTTC
TRBJ2-3	TRBD2	TRBV24-1	NA	CATSDFGAGGTQYF	TGTGCCACCAGTGATTTCGGAGCGGGAGGAACGCAGTATTTT
TRBJ2-3	TRBD1	TRBV6-5	NA	CASSYLPGTGDDTQYF	TGTGCCAGCAGTTACCTTCCGGGGACAGGGGACGATACGCAGTATTTT
TRBJ1-2	NA	TRBV2	NA	CASILPGGNYGYTF	TGTGCCAGCATCCTTCCGGGGGGGAATTATGGCTACACCTTC
TRBJ2-7	TRBD1	TRBV28	NA	CASTLRDRVQQSFYEQYF	TGTGCCAGCACCCTCCGGGACAGGGTACAGCAGAGTTTCTACGAGCAGTACTTC
TRBJ1-2	NA	TRBV7-2	NA	CASSATVNYGYTF	TGTGCCAGCAGCGCGACAGTTAACTATGGCTACACCTTC
TRBJ1-6	NA	TRBV2	NA	CASTSSHVNSPLHF	TGTGCCAGCACCTCGAGCCATGTTAATTCACCCCTCCACTTT
TRBJ2-2	TRBD2	TRBV7-2	NA	CASGGRWTGELFF	TGTGCTTCGGGGGGGAGATGGACCGGGGAGCTGTTTTTT
TRBJ2-7	TRBD1	TRBV13	NA	CASSFRNRGSSYEQYF	TGTGCCAGCAGCTTCCGAAACAGGGGAAGCTCCTACGAGCAGTACTTC
TRBJ2-1	NA	TRBV6-2/TRBV6-3	NA	CASSYAAQDIYNEQFF	TGTGCCAGCAGTTACGCCGCTCAGGACATCTACAATGAGCAGTTCTTC
TRBJ2-1	NA	TRBV20-1	NA	CSALGQFVQFF	TGCAGTGCTCTCGGACAGTTCGTTCAGTTCTTC
TRBJ2-1	TRBD2	TRBV7-9	few	CASRLAGVPNEQFF	TGTGCCAGCAGGCTAGCGGGAGTCCCAAATGAGCAGTTCTTC
TRBJ2-3	NA	TRBV6-2/TRBV6-3	NA	CASSYSGGTQYF	TGTGCCAGCAGTTACTCGGGAGGTACGCAGTATTTT
TRBJ2-1	NA	TRBV2	NA	CASSRLALYNEQFF	TGTGCCAGCAGTCGCCTAGCGCTATACAATGAGCAGTTCTTC
TRBJ2-1	TRBD2	TRBV29-1	NA	CSVEELAGAGYNEQFF	TGCAGCGTTGAGGAGCTAGCGGGAGCCGGATACAATGAGCAGTTCTTC
TRBJ1-2	TRBD1	TRBV3-1/TRBV3-2	NA	CASSHGTEVNYGYTF	TGTGCCAGCAGCCACGGGACAGAAGTCAACTATGGCTACACCTTC
TRBJ2-1	TRBD2	TRBV19	NA	CATGREFTSGEQFF	TGTGCCACAGGGCGGGAGTTCACCTCGGGTGAGCAGTTCTTC
TRBJ2-2	NA	TRBV11-2	NA	CASSSTFRSRVGTGELFF	TGTGCCAGCAGCTCAACCTTTAGGAGCAGGGTAGGGACCGGGGAGCTGTTTTTT
TRBJ1-5	NA	TRBV9	NA	CASSFRGDSNQPQHF	TGTGCCAGCAGCTTTCGGGGTGATAGCAATCAGCCCCAGCATTTT
TRBJ1-1	TRBD1	TRBV11-3	NA	CASSLEGTGGTEAFF	TGTGCCAGCAGCTTAGAAGGGACAGGGGGTACTGAAGCTTTCTTT
TRBJ1-1	NA	TRBV10-3	NA	CATRPGFDNTEAFF	TGTGCCACCCGCCCAGGGTTCGACAACACTGAAGCTTTCTTT